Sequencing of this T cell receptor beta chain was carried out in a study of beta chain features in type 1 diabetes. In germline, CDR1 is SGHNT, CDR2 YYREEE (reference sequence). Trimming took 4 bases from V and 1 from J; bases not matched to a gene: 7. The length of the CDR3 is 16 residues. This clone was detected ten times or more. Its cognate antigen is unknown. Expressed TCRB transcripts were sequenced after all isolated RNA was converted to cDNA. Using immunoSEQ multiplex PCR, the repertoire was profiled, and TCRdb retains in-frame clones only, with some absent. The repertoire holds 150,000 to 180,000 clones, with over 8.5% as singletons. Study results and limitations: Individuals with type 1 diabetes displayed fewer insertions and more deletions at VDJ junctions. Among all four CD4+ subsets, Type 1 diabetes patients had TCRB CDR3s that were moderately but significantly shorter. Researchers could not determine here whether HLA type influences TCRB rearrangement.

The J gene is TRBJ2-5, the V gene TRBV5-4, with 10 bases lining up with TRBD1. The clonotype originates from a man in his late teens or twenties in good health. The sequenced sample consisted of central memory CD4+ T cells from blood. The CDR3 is CASSTRDRGFQETQYF. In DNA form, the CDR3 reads TGTGCCAGCAGCACCCGGGACAGGGGTTTCCAAGAGACCCAGTACTTC.